Shown below are 19 T cell receptor beta chains from a single sample sequenced in a study of blood T cell repertoires in COVID-19. Sequencing was performed with immunoSEQ multiplex PCR; in TCRdb, only in-frame clones are kept and a portion is missing. The sample has a few hundred thousand clones, 85% to 90% seen once; the top ten hold roughly 0.99%. Sequencing input: PBMCs or T cells enriched from blood (not recorded which). These TCRs come from a man aged 18-30 years who had recovered from COVID-19.

The genes are TRBV19 and TRBJ2-2, with TRBD2 identical over 7 bases. The length of the CDR3 is 14 residues. The germline gives CDR1 LNHDA, CDR2 SQIVND (reference sequence). The junction had 5 bases not matched to a gene; V was cut back by 5 bases and J by 5 bases. CDR3 amino acids: CASSGGSRTGELFF. DNA for the CDR3: TGTGCCAGTAGTGGCGGGAGTCGGACCGGGGAGCTGTTTTTT.

The chain employs TRBV9 and TRBJ2-5; 8 bases fit TRBD1. Germline V gene lookup returns CDR1 SGDLS and CDR2 YYNGEE. V dropped 0 bases and J dropped 4; count of bases not matched to a gene: 5. CDR3 length: 15 amino acids. CDR3 DNA: TGTGCCAGCAGCGTAGGCGGTGACAGGGGAGAGACCCAGTACTTC. This translates into CASSVGGDRGETQYF.

This chain connects TRBV28 to TRBJ1-3, with D maybe TRBD1 (5 bases). The germline V gene encodes CDR1 MDHEN and CDR2 SYDVKM. CDR3 length: 12 residues. V was shortened by 6 bases and J by 9 bases, with 12 bases between the two germline ends. Here the CDR3 reads CASSLLRGTIYF. CDR3 coding DNA: TGTGCCAGCAGCCTTCTAAGGGGCACCATATATTTT.

The rearrangement uses TRBV5-4 and TRBJ2-3, with TRBD1 matching over 7 bases. Unmatched junction bases numbered 11, after V lost 7 bases and J lost 0 bases. The CDR3 covers 16 residues. CDR1 and CDR2 from the germline V gene are SGHNT and YYREEE (reference sequence). The CDR3 DNA follows: TGTGCCAGCCGGCCCCCGGGGACAGCTAGCACAGATACGCAGTATTTT. This translates into CASRPPGTASTDTQYF.

The chain combines TRBV4-2 with TRBJ1-1, with D possibly being TRBD1 (6 bases). CDR1 is LGHNA and CDR2 is YNFKEQ in the germline V gene. The V and J ends lost 2 bases and 1 base respectively, with 20 bases between them. This CDR3 is built from 18 residues. Written as DNA, the CDR3 is TGTGCCAGCAGCCAATCGGTGGGGGGGGCCCTTACGAACACTGAAGCTTTCTTT. Translation gives CASSQSVGGALTNTEAFF.

This sequence joins TRBV25-1 and TRBJ2-6; D possibly corresponds to TRBD2 (6 bases). The CDR3 totals 18 residues. V was pared by 1 base and J by 0 bases, with 13 bases between. CDR1 and CDR2 from the germline V gene are MGHDK and SYGVNS. The CDR3 is CASSEFGTATSGANVLTF. Here the CDR3 DNA reads TGTGCCAGCAGTGAATTTGGGACTGCTACCTCTGGGGCCAACGTCCTGACTTTC.

The CDR3 coding sequence is TGTGCCACCTCGGGGAAGGGCCTCCGGGAGACCCAGTACTTC. It is translated as CATSGKGLRETQYF. The chain couples TRBV15 to TRBJ2-5, with D possibly TRBD2 on 5 matching bases. Deletions cut 8 bases from V and 5 bases from J, with 18 bases between. Germline CDR1 and CDR2: LNHNV and YYDKDF (reference sequence). This CDR3 comprises 14 residues.

This clone appeared once. The genes are TRBV15 and TRBJ1-1; no reliable D call. The CDR3 spans 13 residues. The germline gives CDR1 LNHNV, CDR2 YYDKDF (reference sequence). V was pared by 0 bases and J by 4 bases, with 6 bases between. The CDR3 region is CATSRDLATEAFF. In DNA, the CDR3 is TGTGCCACCAGCAGAGATTTGGCCACTGAAGCTTTCTTT.

This chain uses TRBV3-1 (or the pseudogene TRBV3-2) with TRBJ2-1; tentative D call: TRBD2 (5 bases). CDR1 is LGHDT and CDR2 is YNNKEL in the germline V gene (reference sequence). V was pared by 8 bases and J by 2 bases, with 7 bases between. The CDR3 runs 12 residues. The CDR3 loop reads CASSAAYNEQFF. CDR3 DNA: TGTGCCAGCTCAGCGGCCTACAATGAGCAGTTCTTC.

The chain recombines TRBV27 with TRBJ1-4; D possibly corresponds to TRBD1 (5 bases). The CDR3 totals 15 residues. From germline, CDR1 is MNHEY and CDR2 SMNVEV (reference sequence). V lost 5 bases and J 9 bases, leaving 19 bases between the germline ends. CDR3 DNA sequence: TGTGCCAGCAGTCCCCAAACAGCGGGGGGGAAAAAACTGTTTTTT. It yields the protein CASSPQTAGGKKLFF.

This chain joins TRBV5-6 and TRBJ2-7; TRBD1 matches at 9 bases. The germline gives CDR1 SGHDT, CDR2 YYEEEE. After removal of 4 bases from V and 8 bases from J, the junction contained 13 bases not matched to a gene. CDR3 length: 15 residues. The CDR3, as DNA: TGTGCCAGCAGCCCCCGGGGACAGGGTACGGTGCAGCAGTACTTC. It encodes CASSPRGQGTVQQYF.

The CDR3 here is CASSVDVAGGASNQPQHF. The CDR3 DNA sequence: TGTGCCAGCAGCGTAGACGTAGCGGGGGGCGCAAGCAATCAGCCCCAGCATTTT. This chain joins TRBV9 and TRBJ1-5, with D possibly being TRBD1 (6 bases). The CDR3 covers 18 residues. The germline CDR1 and CDR2 sequences are SGDLS and YYNGEE. Trimming removed 0 bases from V and 1 base from J, with 17 bases in between.

The chain is built from TRBV28 and TRBJ1-2; a possible D gene is TRBD1 (6 bases). The germline gives CDR1 MDHEN, CDR2 SYDVKM. This CDR3 has 12 residues. V was cut by 11 bases and J by 3 bases, with 13 bases left in between. CDR3 residues: CAGSQGDYGYTF. The CDR3 nucleotides are TGTGCCGGATCACAGGGAGACTATGGCTACACCTTC.

The chain recombines TRBV29-1 with TRBJ2-1; D possibly corresponds to TRBD1 (5 bases). The ends were cut back, 6 bases at V and 4 bases at J, with 19 bases in the middle. The V gene's germline CDR1 is SQVTM and CDR2 ANQGSEA. CDR3 length: 15 amino acids. DNA for the CDR3: TGCAGCGTACGAACAGAGCCAGGGTATTACAATGAGCAGTTCTTC. As protein: CSVRTEPGYYNEQFF.

The V call is TRBV3-1 (or the pseudogene TRBV3-2), the J call TRBJ1-1; 9 bases agree with TRBD1. This CDR3 region has 17 residues. Germline V gene sequence: CDR1 LGHDT, CDR2 YNNKEL (reference sequence). V lost 7 bases, J lost 0 bases, and 12 bases stayed unmatched. The CDR3: CASTPSGQGIMNTEAFF. The CDR3 DNA follows: TGTGCCAGCACCCCGAGCGGACAGGGGATCATGAACACTGAAGCTTTCTTT.

The chain combines TRBV21-1 with TRBJ2-1; the tabulated D call, TRBD2, remains unverified against the DNA. TRBV21-1 is a pseudogene segment. The CDR3 consists of 17 residues. The CDR3 DNA sequence: TGTGCCAGCAGCGCACGATGCACTAGCGGGAGCCCCAATGAGCAGTTCTTC. Amino acids: CASSARCTSGSPNEQFF.

This chain links TRBV18 with TRBJ1-3; D perhaps matches TRBD1 (6 bases). This CDR3 spans 17 amino acids. Trimming cost V 3 bases and J 0 bases, with 15 bases left between them. Germline CDR1 reads KGHSH; CDR2 reads LQKENI. This CDR3 reads CASSPLRQANSGNTIYF. DNA of the CDR3: TGTGCCAGCTCACCCCTCCGACAGGCCAACTCTGGAAACACCATATATTTT.

The chain is built from TRBV6-5 and TRBJ2-7; TRBD1 might be the D (6 bases). CDR3 length: 15 residues. The germline V gene encodes CDR1 MNHEY and CDR2 SVGAGI. V was cut by 11 bases and J by 0 bases, with 20 bases left in between. CDR3 sequence (DNA): TGTGCCTCCCAGGTGAGCAGGGGCGACTCCTACGAGCAGTACTTC. It codes for CASQVSRGDSYEQYF.

The chain carries TRBV7-9 and TRBJ1-6; D not certain. The CDR3 runs to 13 residues. Trimming took off 0 bases at V and 8 bases at J, with 5 bases between the two ends. The germline V gene has CDR1 SEHNR and CDR2 FQNEAQ (reference sequence). CDR3 sequence: CASSLAEDSPLHF. As DNA, the CDR3 is TGTGCCAGCAGCTTAGCGGAGGATTCACCCCTCCACTTT.